This T cell receptor (beta chain) was identified during a study of T cells expressing NK-cell markers. A 5'RACE template switching approach incorporating UMIs was used to make TCR beta cDNA. TCRdb reprocessed the 5' RACE reads and reports one entry per CDR3 protein, with no DNA. In total, the table holds about 430,000 distinct CDR3 sequences. This CDR3 spans 15 amino acids. Germline CDR1 is SGHDN and CDR2 is FVKESK. The chain recombines TRBV14 with TRBJ2-6; there is no DNA to check the TCRdb D call of TRBD2. The receptor was isolated from a woman aged 50 to 60 in good health. The sequenced sample consisted of blood T cells: a sorted CD56 or NKG2C T cell subset, CD4+ or CD8+ T cells, or bulk PBMC T cells (not recorded which). The CDR3 region is CASSQLAALANVLTF.